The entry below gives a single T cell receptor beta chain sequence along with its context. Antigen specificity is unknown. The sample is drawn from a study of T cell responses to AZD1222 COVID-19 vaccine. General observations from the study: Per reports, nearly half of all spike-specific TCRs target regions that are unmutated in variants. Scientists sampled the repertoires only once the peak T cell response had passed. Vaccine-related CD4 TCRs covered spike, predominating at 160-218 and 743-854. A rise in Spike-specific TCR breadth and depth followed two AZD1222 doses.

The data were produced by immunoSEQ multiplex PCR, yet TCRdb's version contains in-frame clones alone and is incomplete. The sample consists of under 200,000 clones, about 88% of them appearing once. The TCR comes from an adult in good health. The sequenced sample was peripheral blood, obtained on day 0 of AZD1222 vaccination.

In DNA form, the CDR3 reads TGTGCCAGCATGGAACAGGGGGCGTCCTACGAGCAGTACTTC. Encoded protein: CASMEQGASYEQYF. V gene TRBV6-5 combines with J gene TRBJ2-7, with TRBD1 identical over 9 bases. CDR1 and CDR2 (germline): MNHEY, SVGAGI. The CDR3 has 14 amino acids. The junction had 5 bases not matched to a gene; V was cut back by 7 bases and J by 1 base.